This T cell receptor beta chain was recovered during a study of CD8 T cells in Susac syndrome. Random hexamers primed reverse transcription of 0.5 to 1 ug RNA. A single record per CDR3 protein comes from TCRdb applying MiXCR to the immunoSEQ multiplex PCR reads. The sample records about 200,000 distinct CDR3 sequences, more than 90% being singletons. Included as multiple sclerosis controls were treatment-naive patients who had stable or active relapsing-remitting disease. Trimming removed 3 bases from V and 7 bases from J; junction bases left unmatched: 6. The germline V gene encodes CDR1 DFQATT and CDR2 SNEGSKA (reference sequence). The CDR3 covers 13 residues.

Material: CD4+ T cells from PBMCs. This clonotype was obtained from a human donor with multiple sclerosis. J is TRBJ2-1 and V is TRBV20-1; 7 bases are shared with TRBD2. The CDR3 DNA reads as TGCAGTGCTAGGGGGCTAGCGGTAAATGAGCAGTTCTTC. It is translated as CSARGLAVNEQFF.